Following are 10 T cell receptor beta chains from one sample sequenced in a study of T cells in localized non-small cell lung cancer. The data were produced by immunoSEQ multiplex PCR, yet TCRdb's version contains in-frame clones alone and is incomplete. The table includes 950 or so clones, about 24% detected once. The sample consisted of normal lung tissue next to the tumor, taken before any cancer treatment. The receptors come from a woman aged 40 to 75 with stage III lung adenocarcinoma.

The chain employs TRBV19 and TRBJ2-5; D is unclear. From germline, CDR1 is LNHDA and CDR2 SQIVND (reference sequence). The CDR3 sequence is 11 residues long. V dropped 5 bases and J dropped 2 bases, with 3 bases sitting between them. CDR3 protein: CASSFQETQYF. CDR3 DNA sequence: TGTGCCAGTAGTTTTCAAGAGACCCAGTACTTC.

J is TRBJ1-1 and V is TRBV19; no definite D call. The germline V gene has CDR1 LNHDA and CDR2 SQIVND (reference sequence). This CDR3 has 15 residues. V was trimmed by 0 bases and J by 1 base, leaving 9 bases between them. CDR3 in DNA: TGTGCCAGTAGTATAGACAGGACTCAGAACACTGAAGCTTTCTTT. Amino acids: CASSIDRTQNTEAFF.

This chain connects TRBV10-2 to TRBJ1-1, with D uncertain. V was trimmed by 6 bases and J by 3 bases, leaving 8 bases between them. The germline V gene encodes CDR1 WSHSY and CDR2 SAAADI. The CDR3 extends over 12 amino acids. CDR3 sequence reads: CASRWRDTEAFF. In nucleotides, the CDR3 is TGCGCCAGCAGATGGAGGGACACTGAAGCTTTCTTT.

By sample share, this clone is medium-sized (0.01 to 0.1%). J is TRBJ2-7 and V is TRBV7-2; D is possibly TRBD2 (7 bases). The CDR3 extends over 13 amino acids. V gave up 3 bases and J gave up 5 bases, with 11 bases separating them. CDR1 and CDR2 (germline): SGHTA, FQGNSA. The CDR3 DNA reads TGTGCCAGCAGCTTCGGCGGGGGCCACGAGCAGTACTTC. Its translation: CASSFGGGHEQYF.

The chain's CDR3 is CASRTGGVSGNTIYF. CDR3 bases: TGTGCCAGCAGAACGGGCGGGGTCTCTGGAAACACCATATATTTT. The rearrangement uses TRBV28 and TRBJ1-3, with no clear D. V was pared by 6 bases and J by 0 bases, with 12 bases between. Germline V gene lookup returns CDR1 MDHEN and CDR2 SYDVKM. The CDR3 is made up of 15 amino acids.

The chain couples TRBV28 to TRBJ1-2; 7 bases are shared with TRBD1. CDR1 is MDHEN, CDR2 SYDVKM, per germline. The CDR3 covers 15 residues. J gave up 5 bases and V 6 bases, and 12 bases lay outside the gene matches. In DNA form, the CDR3 reads TGTGCCAGCAGGCCACAGGGGCGCGTCACTTATGGCTACACCTTC. This sequence encodes CASRPQGRVTYGYTF.

The rearrangement links TRBV11-3 to TRBJ1-1; D perhaps matches TRBD1 (6 bases). Trimming shortened V by 3 bases and J by 3 bases, and 14 bases separated the two germline ends. Germline assignment: CDR1 SGHNT and CDR2 YENEEA. The CDR3 totals 15 residues. CDR3 protein: CASSLGARGDTEAFF. CDR3 nucleotides: TGTGCCAGCAGCTTGGGGGCACGGGGGGACACTGAAGCTTTCTTT.

The rearrangement uses TRBV19 and TRBJ1-5; possibly TRBD1 for D (5 bases). Germline values: CDR1 LNHDA, CDR2 SQIVND (reference sequence). The CDR3 has 12 amino acids. The V end lost 8 bases, the J end lost 2 bases, and 7 bases lay between the germline ends. CDR3 protein: CASQGGNQPQHF. In nucleotides, the CDR3 is TGTGCCAGTCAGGGAGGCAATCAGCCCCAGCATTTT. The variable domain in full, with the rest retrieved from reference TRBV19 and TRBJ1-5, is DGGITQSPKYLFRKEGQNVTLSCEQNLNHDAMYWYRQDPGQGLRLIYYSQIVNDFQKGDIAEGYSVSREKKESFPLTVTSAQKNPTAFYLCASQGGNQPQHFGDGTRLSIL.

The chain has TRBV19 and TRBJ2-5; 12 nucleotides align to TRBD2. This CDR3 comprises 16 residues. V lost 5 bases and J lost 1; bases outside the gene matches: 5. From germline, CDR1 is LNHDA and CDR2 SQIVND (reference sequence). The CDR3 spells CASSFPGLAGQETQYF. The DNA for the CDR3 is TGTGCCAGTAGTTTCCCGGGACTAGCGGGCCAAGAGACCCAGTACTTC.

This clone showed up just a few times. This chain links TRBV19 with TRBJ2-7; D remains unclear. This CDR3 is built from 15 residues. Trimming left V 0 bases short and J 0 bases short, with 9 bases between. From germline, CDR1 is LNHDA and CDR2 SQIVND (reference sequence). In nucleotides, the CDR3 is TGTGCCAGTAGTATAGAGGCAGGAGCCTCCTACGAGCAGTACTTC. This gives the protein CASSIEAGASYEQYF.